This is a list of T cell receptor beta chains from one sample in a study of vaccination effects on CD4 cells after COVID-19. Measured with immunoSEQ multiplex PCR; TCRdb has only the in-frame clones, and not every one. This table has about 66,000 clones, around four fifths appearing once. The antigens these receptors bind are not known. The input for sequencing was CD4+ T cells from PBMCs cultured with HCoV-OC43 spike peptides, taken after COVID-19 vaccination. These receptors were obtained from a human donor who received a COVID-19 vaccine. Each CDR3 is given with its conserved first and last residue. The order of the fields is V gene, J gene, D gene, clone size, CDR3 DNA, CDR3 protein. D genes are given only for firm matches. Clone size, where shown, is once, few, many, or a class for clones that have expanded.

TRBV18	TRBJ1-1	-	-	TGTGCCAGCTCCCGGATAGGGGGGGACACTGAAGCTTTCTTT	CASSRIGGDTEAFF
TRBV19	TRBJ1-2	TRBD1	-	TGTGCCAGTAGTATCTTCGACAGGGCCCCCTATGGCTACACCTTC	CASSIFDRAPYGYTF
TRBV30	TRBJ1-2	-	-	TGTGCCTGGAGTCCCCGGGAGGACCTAACTGGCTACACCTTC	CAWSPREDLTGYTF
TRBV18	TRBJ1-5	TRBD1	-	TGTGCCAGCTCACCAAGGACAGGGGATTTTTATAGCAATCAGCCCCAGCATTTT	CASSPRTGDFYSNQPQHF
TRBV7-3	TRBJ2-1	TRBD1	-	TGTGCCAGCAGCTCCGGGACAGGGAGGAGCTCCTACAATGAGCAGTTCTTC	CASSSGTGRSSYNEQFF
TRBV30	TRBJ1-4	-	few	TGTGCCTGGAGTAGACTTCCTGAAAAACTGTTTTTT	CAWSRLPEKLFF
TRBV5-5	TRBJ2-6	-	few	TGTGCCAGCACCCTGCCCCCAATGAGCTCTGGGGCCAACGTCCTGACTTTC	CASTLPPMSSGANVLTF
TRBV7-2	TRBJ1-5	-	-	TGTGCCAGCAGCCCACGGGCGGGGGTTTCCAATCAGCCCCAGCATTTT	CASSPRAGVSNQPQHF
TRBV2	TRBJ1-1	-	-	TGTGCCAGCACCGACAATCCGGGGGCGGACACTGAAGCTTTCTTT	CASTDNPGADTEAFF
TRBV29-1	TRBJ2-5	TRBD1	-	TGCAGCGGAGACAGGGGGCTGGGGGAGACCCAGTACTTC	CSGDRGLGETQYF
TRBV10-3	TRBJ2-5	-	-	TGTGCCATCAGTGAGGACAGGTTAGGCCCCCAAGAGACCCAGTACTTC	CAISEDRLGPQETQYF
TRBV5-6	TRBJ1-2	-	once	TGTGCCAGCAGCTTGGAGAGGGGTGGTGGCTACACCTTC	CASSLERGGGYTF
TRBV14	TRBJ2-2	TRBD2	-	TGTGCCAGCAGCCAAGACAGGGCCCCGGGGGGCACCGGGGAGCTGTTTTTT	CASSQDRAPGGTGELFF
TRBV6-5	TRBJ1-6	-	-	TGTGCCAGCAGTTACCGGCTAGATAATTCACCCCTCCACTTT	CASSYRLDNSPLHF
TRBV5-5	TRBJ2-2	-	few	TGTGCCAGCAGCTTTTACGCCCAAGGCGGGGAGCTGTTTTTT	CASSFYAQGGELFF
TRBV2	TRBJ1-5	TRBD1	-	TGTGCCAGCGGTTCCGACAGGGTGGGCAATCAGCCCCAGCATTTT	CASGSDRVGNQPQHF
TRBV19	TRBJ2-6	TRBD1	-	TGTGCCAGTAGAGACACAGGGGGCTCGGCCAACGTCCTGACTTTC	CASRDTGGSANVLTF
TRBV9	TRBJ1-3	-	-	TGTGCCAGCAGCCCCTTGAGCCACTCACTCTCTGGAAACACCATATATTTT	CASSPLSHSLSGNTIYF
TRBV6-5	TRBJ1-1	TRBD1	-	TGTGCCAGCAGCGATCAGGGGGTTGGAGCTTTCTTT	CASSDQGVGAFF
TRBV14	TRBJ1-1	TRBD1	-	TGTGCCAGCAGCCATGGGACAGTGAACACTGAAGCTTTCTTT	CASSHGTVNTEAFF
TRBV6-5	TRBJ2-1	TRBD1	-	TGTGCCAGCAGCAGGGACCCAGGGACAGGGAATGAGCAGTTCTTC	CASSRDPGTGNEQFF
TRBV7-7	TRBJ2-2	-	few	TGTGCCAGCAGCTTAGCCGGGGTCAACACCGGGGAGCTGTTTTTT	CASSLAGVNTGELFF
TRBV25-1	TRBJ1-2	TRBD1	-	TGTGCCAGCAGTCCGGCAGGGGGTAGTGGCTACACCTTC	CASSPAGGSGYTF
TRBV25-1	TRBJ1-4	-	-	TGTGCCAGCAGTGATTCGGGACCTGGAAAACTGTTTTTT	CASSDSGPGKLFF
TRBV9	TRBJ1-1	-	-	TGTGCCAGCAGCGTTGGCTGGGGCCTATTAGGAACTGAAGCTTTCTTT	CASSVGWGLLGTEAFF
TRBV7-9	TRBJ1-1	TRBD1	few	TGTGCCAGCAGCTCCGACAGGGGAAGGGCTTTCTTT	CASSSDRGRAFF
TRBV7-3	TRBJ1-2	TRBD1	-	TGTGCCAGCAGCTCCGCGATCGGGACAGGGGACGGCTACACCTTC	CASSSAIGTGDGYTF
TRBV19	TRBJ1-5	-	few	TGTGCCAGTAACTCGGGGTCTCAGCCCCAGCATTTT	CASNSGSQPQHF
TRBV24-1	TRBJ2-1	TRBD2	-	TGTGCCACCAGTGATAGTAGCGGGGGAGTCTACAATGAGCAGTTCTTC	CATSDSSGGVYNEQFF
TRBV18	TRBJ1-2	-	few	TGTGCCAGCTCACCTGCGGGAGACAACTATGGCTACACCTTC	CASSPAGDNYGYTF
TRBV6-5	TRBJ1-1	TRBD1	-	TGTGCCAGCACCCTCGGACAGGCGTCCACTGAAGCTTTCTTT	CASTLGQASTEAFF
TRBV19	TRBJ1-2	-	-	TGTGCCAGTACTGGATTTAACTATGGCTACACCTTC	CASTGFNYGYTF
TRBV6-4	TRBJ1-5	-	-	TGTGCCAGCAGTGACTCGCCGGGGGAAGAAGATTATAGCAATCAGCCCCAGCATTTT	CASSDSPGEEDYSNQPQHF
TRBV10-1	TRBJ2-5	-	-	TGCGCCAGCAGTACGGACAGTGATGGAGAGACCCAGTACTTC	CASSTDSDGETQYF
TRBV9	TRBJ1-6	-	-	TGTGCCAGCAGCGCCGCCCCGGGGAGCTATAATTCACCCCTCCACTTT	CASSAAPGSYNSPLHF
TRBV6-5	TRBJ2-5	-	few	TGTGCCAGCACCTCAACAGGACAGCCACAAGAGACCCAGTACTTC	CASTSTGQPQETQYF
TRBV5-1	TRBJ2-5	TRBD2	-	TGCGCCAGCAGCACTCATGAGCGGGGGTTCCCCCAGTACTTC	CASSTHERGFPQYF
TRBV5-6	TRBJ1-5	TRBD1	few	TGTGCCAGCAGCTTAGGGACAGGGGCTACGAGAAGCAATCAGCCCCAGCATTTT	CASSLGTGATRSNQPQHF
TRBV6-6	TRBJ1-1	TRBD1	-	TGTGCCAGCAGTCGCCCCCGGGACAGGAGGGAGAACACTGAAGCTTTCTTT	CASSRPRDRRENTEAFF
TRBV6-5	TRBJ1-2	TRBD1	-	TGTGCCAGCAGACGAATGAGACAGGGGTTAGATGGCTACACCTTC	CASRRMRQGLDGYTF
TRBV10-1	TRBJ1-6	-	few	TGCGCCAGCAGTGAACCTAATTCACCCCTCCACTTT	CASSEPNSPLHF
TRBV4-1	TRBJ2-1	-	-	TGCGCCAGCAGCCAATTTCACGGGGGTTTGGCTGAGGATGAGCAGTTCTTC	CASSQFHGGLAEDEQFF
TRBV6-4	TRBJ1-3	-	-	TGTGCCAGCAGTGTTGCACAGGGAAACACCATATATTTT	CASSVAQGNTIYF
TRBV6-6	TRBJ2-3	-	once	TGTGCCAGCAGTTCTAGTACCCGTTTCACAGATACGCAGTATTTT	CASSSSTRFTDTQYF
TRBV5-1	TRBJ1-1	TRBD1	-	TGCGCCAGCAGACGTCTACCCCAGGGGGGGACTGAAGCTTTCTTT	CASRRLPQGGTEAFF